This T cell receptor beta chain was recorded in a study of tumor-infiltrating lymphocytes in primary liver carcinoma. TCR beta cDNA came from approximately 0.55 ug total RNA, primed with a constant-region primer. Employing slightly modified ARM-PCR, three nested multiplex PCR rounds were run, and these gave rise to the TCR beta libraries. TRBV1-TRBV30 forward primers paired with a C-beta reverse primer were used in the first two PCR rounds, which ran approximately 10 cycles each. TCRdb fed the multiplex PCR reads into MiXCR, producing one record per CDR3 protein. The sample consists of fewer than 90,000 distinct CDR3 sequences, around 70% of them appearing once. The CDR3 sequence is 14 residues long. Germline CDR1 and CDR2: SQVTM and ANQGSEA. Trimming took 7 bases from V and 8 from J; bases not matched to a gene: 11. The source material, about 17-31 mg of unsorted bulk tissue, was used to co-extract RNA and DNA.

This TCR came from a man aged 40-55 years with primary liver carcinoma and hepatitis B virus infection. Material for sequencing was liver tumor tissue from sampling region 1. The subset is: tumor region T1, superior pole. The rearrangement uses TRBV29-1 and TRBJ2-1; 10 positions match TRBD2. This chain's CDR3 is CSASRAGGPYEQFF. The CDR3 region has the DNA TGCAGCGCTAGTCGAGCGGGAGGGCCATATGAGCAGTTCTTC.